This TCR beta chain emerged from a study of T cell responses to AZD1222 COVID-19 vaccine. Whole-study results and caveats: At baseline, just five to seven AZD1222 recipients tested seropositive. It was only after the peak T cell response that any repertoires were sampled. Researchers report vaccine-associated CD4 TCRs spanning spike, with dominance at 160-218 and 743-854.

Germline V gene lookup returns CDR1 LNHNV and CDR2 YYDKDF (reference sequence). CDR3 length: 14 residues. V lost 2 bases and J lost 6; bases outside the gene matches: 6. In regard to this clone: The antigen is unknown.

Profiling relied on immunoSEQ multiplex PCR, and the TCRdb table lists in-frame clones only, not all of them. The repertoire holds approximately 110,000 clones, roughly 84% seen once, with roughly 9.5% in the top ten. The material sequenced was peripheral blood, taken on day 0 of AZD1222 vaccination. The clonotype was recovered from an adult in good health. The gene calls are TRBV15 and TRBJ1-1, with 7 bases matching TRBD1. The CDR3 DNA reads as TGTGCCACCAGCAGACCCGAGGGGGCTGCTGAAGCTTTCTTT. This encodes CATSRPEGAAEAFF. Supplemented by reference TRBV15 and TRBJ1-1, the full variable domain reads DAMVIQNPRYQVTQFGKPVTLSCSQTLNHNVMYWYQQKSSQAPKLLFHYYDKDFNNEADTPDNFQSRRPNTSFCFLDIRSPGLGDTAMYLCATSRPEGAAEAFFGQGTRLTVV.